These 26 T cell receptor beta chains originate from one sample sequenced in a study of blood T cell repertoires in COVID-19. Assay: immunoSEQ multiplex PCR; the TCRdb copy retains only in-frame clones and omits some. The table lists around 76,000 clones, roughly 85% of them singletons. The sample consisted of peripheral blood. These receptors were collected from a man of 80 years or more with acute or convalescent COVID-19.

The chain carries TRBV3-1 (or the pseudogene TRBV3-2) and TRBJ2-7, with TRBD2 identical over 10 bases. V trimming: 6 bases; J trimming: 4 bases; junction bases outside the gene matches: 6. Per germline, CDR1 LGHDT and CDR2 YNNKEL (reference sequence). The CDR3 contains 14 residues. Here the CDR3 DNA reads TGTGCCAGCAGACGAGCGGGAGGGCCATACGAGCAGTACTTC. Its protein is CASRRAGGPYEQYF.

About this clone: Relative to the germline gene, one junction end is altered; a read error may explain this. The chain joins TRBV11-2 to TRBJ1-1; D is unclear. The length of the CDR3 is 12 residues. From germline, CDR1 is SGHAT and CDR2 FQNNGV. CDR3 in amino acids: CASSFSDSEAFF. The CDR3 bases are TGTGCCAGCAGCTTTTCGGACTCTGAGGCTTTCTTT. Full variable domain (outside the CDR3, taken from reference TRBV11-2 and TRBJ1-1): EAGVAQSPRYKIIEKRQSVAFWCNPISGHATLYWYQQILGQGPKLLIQFQNNGVVDDSQLPKDRFSAERLKGVDSTLKIQPAKLEDSAVYLCASSFSDSEAFFGQGTRLTVV.

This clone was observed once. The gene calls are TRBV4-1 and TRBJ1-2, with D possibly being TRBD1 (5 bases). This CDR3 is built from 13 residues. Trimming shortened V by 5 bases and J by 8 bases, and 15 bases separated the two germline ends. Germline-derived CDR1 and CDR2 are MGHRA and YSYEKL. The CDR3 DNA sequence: TGCGCCAGCAGCGCCCGGGGGGGAGACGGCTACACCTTC. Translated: CASSARGGDGYTF.

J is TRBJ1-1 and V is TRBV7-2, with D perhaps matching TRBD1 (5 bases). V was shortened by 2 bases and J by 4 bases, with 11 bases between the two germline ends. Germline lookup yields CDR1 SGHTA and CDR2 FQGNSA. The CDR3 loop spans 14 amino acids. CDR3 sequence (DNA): TGTGCCAGCAGCTTAAGTCTCGGGGGCACTGAAGCTTTCTTT. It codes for CASSLSLGGTEAFF.

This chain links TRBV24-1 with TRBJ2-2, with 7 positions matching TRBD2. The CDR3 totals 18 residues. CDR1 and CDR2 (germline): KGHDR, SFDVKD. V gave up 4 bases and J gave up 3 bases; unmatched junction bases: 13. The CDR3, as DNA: TGTGCCACCAGTGACTCTCTTACTAGCGACGGGGACACCGGGGAGCTGTTTTTT. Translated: CATSDSLTSDGDTGELFF.

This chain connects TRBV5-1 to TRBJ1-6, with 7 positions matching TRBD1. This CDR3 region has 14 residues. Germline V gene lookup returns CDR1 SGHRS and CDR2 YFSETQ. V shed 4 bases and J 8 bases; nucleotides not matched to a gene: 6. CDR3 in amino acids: CASSADREDSPLHF. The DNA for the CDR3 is TGCGCCAGCAGCGCAGACAGGGAGGATTCACCCCTCCACTTT.

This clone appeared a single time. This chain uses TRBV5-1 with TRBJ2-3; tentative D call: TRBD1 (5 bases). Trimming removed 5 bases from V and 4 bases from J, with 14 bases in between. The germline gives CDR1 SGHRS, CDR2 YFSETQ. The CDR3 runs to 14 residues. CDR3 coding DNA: TGCGCCAGCAGTCGGCAGGGAACCCCAGATACGCAGTATTTT. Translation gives CASSRQGTPDTQYF.

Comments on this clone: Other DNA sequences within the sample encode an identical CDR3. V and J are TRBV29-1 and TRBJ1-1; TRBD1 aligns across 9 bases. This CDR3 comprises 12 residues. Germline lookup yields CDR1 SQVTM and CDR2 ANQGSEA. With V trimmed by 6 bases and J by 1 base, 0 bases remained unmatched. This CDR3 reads CSVDRGNTEAFF. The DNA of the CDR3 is TGCAGCGTGGACAGGGGGAACACTGAAGCTTTCTTT.

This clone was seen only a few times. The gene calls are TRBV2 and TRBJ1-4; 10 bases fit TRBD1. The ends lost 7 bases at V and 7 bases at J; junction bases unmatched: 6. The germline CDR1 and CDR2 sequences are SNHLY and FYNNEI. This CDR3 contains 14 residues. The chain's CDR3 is CASTRDRGSEKLFF. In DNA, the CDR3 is TGTGCCAGCACCAGGGACAGGGGAAGTGAAAAACTGTTTTTT.

CDR3 bases: TGCGCCAGCAGCCAGTCCGGGGGCAGGGGGCGGGAGACCCAGTACTTC. Amino acids: CASSQSGGRGRETQYF. The J gene is TRBJ2-5, the V gene TRBV4-1; the match to TRBD1 covers 8 bases. CDR1 MGHRA and CDR2 YSYEKL come from the germline V gene. The CDR3 spans 16 residues. The J segment lost 5 bases and the V segment lost 3 bases, leaving 11 bases of the junction unmatched.

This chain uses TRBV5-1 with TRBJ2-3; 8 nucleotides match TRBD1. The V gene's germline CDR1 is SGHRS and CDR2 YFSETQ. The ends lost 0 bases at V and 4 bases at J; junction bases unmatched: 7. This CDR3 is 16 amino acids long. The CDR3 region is CASSLGAGGIPDTQYF. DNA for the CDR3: TGCGCCAGCAGCTTGGGGGCAGGGGGCATACCAGATACGCAGTATTTT.

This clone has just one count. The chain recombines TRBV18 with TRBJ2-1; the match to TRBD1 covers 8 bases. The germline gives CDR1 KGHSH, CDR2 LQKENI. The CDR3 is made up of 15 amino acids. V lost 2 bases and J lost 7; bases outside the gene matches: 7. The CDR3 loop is CASSPAGGARNEQFF. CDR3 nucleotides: TGTGCCAGCTCACCAGCAGGGGGCGCCCGAAATGAGCAGTTCTTC.

The CDR3 reads CASSVAGEYNEQFF. The CDR3 nucleotides are TGTGCCAGCAGCGTAGCGGGAGAGTACAATGAGCAGTTCTTC. The chain couples TRBV9 to TRBJ2-1, with a possible D match to TRBD2 (6 bases). Germline V gene lookup returns CDR1 SGDLS and CDR2 YYNGEE. Trimming took off 0 bases at V and 4 bases at J, with 8 bases between the two ends. CDR3 length: 14 residues.

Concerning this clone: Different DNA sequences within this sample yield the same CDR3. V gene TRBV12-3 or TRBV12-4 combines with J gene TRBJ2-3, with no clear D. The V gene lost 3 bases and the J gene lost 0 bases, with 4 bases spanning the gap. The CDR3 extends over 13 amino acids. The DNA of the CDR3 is TGTGCCAGCAGTTTCGGTAGCACAGATACGCAGTATTTT. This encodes CASSFGSTDTQYF.

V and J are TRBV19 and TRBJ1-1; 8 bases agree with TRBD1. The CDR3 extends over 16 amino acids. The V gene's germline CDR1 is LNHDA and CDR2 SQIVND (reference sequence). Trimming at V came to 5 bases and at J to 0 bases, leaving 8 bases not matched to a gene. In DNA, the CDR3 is TGTGCCAGTAGTTACGGACAGGGCATAATGAACACTGAAGCTTTCTTT. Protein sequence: CASSYGQGIMNTEAFF.

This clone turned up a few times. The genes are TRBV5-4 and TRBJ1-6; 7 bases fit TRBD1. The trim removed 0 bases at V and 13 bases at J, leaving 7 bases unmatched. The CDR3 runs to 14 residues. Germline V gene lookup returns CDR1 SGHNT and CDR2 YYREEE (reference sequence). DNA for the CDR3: TGTGCCAGCAGCTTGGGACAGGGAGCTATCCCCCTCCACTTT. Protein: CASSLGQGAIPLHF.

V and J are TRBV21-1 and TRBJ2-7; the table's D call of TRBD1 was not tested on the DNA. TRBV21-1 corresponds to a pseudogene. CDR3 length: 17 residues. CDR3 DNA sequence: TGTGCCAGCAGCAAAGAGTATGGGGACAGAACATCCTACGAGCAGTACTTC. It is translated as CASSKEYGDRTSYEQYF.

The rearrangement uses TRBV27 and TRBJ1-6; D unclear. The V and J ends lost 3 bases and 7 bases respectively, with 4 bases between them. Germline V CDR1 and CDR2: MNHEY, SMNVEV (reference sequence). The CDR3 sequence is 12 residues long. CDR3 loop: CASSLRNSPLHF. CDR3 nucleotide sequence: TGTGCCAGCAGTTTGAGGAATTCACCCCTCCACTTT.

CDR3 region: CASRTFTGGTGELFF. CDR3 in DNA: TGTGCCAGCAGGACATTTACAGGGGGCACCGGGGAGCTGTTTTTT. The chain combines TRBV7-9 with TRBJ2-2; the match to TRBD1 covers 8 bases. The V and J ends lost 6 bases and 4 bases, in that order; junction bases with no gene match: 7. Germline V gives CDR1 SEHNR, CDR2 FQNEAQ (reference sequence). The CDR3 is made up of 15 amino acids.

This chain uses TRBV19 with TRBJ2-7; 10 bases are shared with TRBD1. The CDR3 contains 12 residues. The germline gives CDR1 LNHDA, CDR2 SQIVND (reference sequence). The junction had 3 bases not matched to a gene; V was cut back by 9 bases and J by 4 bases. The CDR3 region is CASRDRGYEQYF. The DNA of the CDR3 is TGTGCCAGCCGGGACAGGGGATACGAGCAGTACTTC. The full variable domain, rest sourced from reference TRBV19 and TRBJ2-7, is DGGITQSPKYLFRKEGQNVTLSCEQNLNHDAMYWYRQDPGQGLRLIYYSQIVNDFQKGDIAEGYSVSREKKESFPLTVTSAQKNPTAFYLCASRDRGYEQYFGPGTRLTVT.

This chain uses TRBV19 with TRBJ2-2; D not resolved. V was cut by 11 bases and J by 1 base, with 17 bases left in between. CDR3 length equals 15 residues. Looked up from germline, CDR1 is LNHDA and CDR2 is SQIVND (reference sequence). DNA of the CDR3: TGTGCCCACCCCCCCCATCAGGAGAACACCGGGGAGCTGTTTTTT. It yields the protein CAHPPHQENTGELFF.

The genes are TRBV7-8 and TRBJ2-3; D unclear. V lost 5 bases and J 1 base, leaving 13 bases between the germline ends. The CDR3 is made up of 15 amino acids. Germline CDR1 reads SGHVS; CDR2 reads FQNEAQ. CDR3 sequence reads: CASSPHGQGTDTQYF. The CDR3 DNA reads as TGTGCCAGCAGCCCCCACGGCCAGGGCACAGATACGCAGTATTTT.

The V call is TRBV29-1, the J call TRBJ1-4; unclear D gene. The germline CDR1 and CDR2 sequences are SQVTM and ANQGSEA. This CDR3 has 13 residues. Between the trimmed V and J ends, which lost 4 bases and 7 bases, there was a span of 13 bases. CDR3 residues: CSVVETLREKLFF. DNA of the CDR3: TGCAGCGTTGTGGAGACGCTTCGTGAAAAACTGTTTTTT.

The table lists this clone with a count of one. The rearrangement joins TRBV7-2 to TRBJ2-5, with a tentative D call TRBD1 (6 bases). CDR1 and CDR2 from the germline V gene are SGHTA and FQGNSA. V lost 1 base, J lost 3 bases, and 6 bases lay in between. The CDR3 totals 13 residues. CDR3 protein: CASSLGQEETQYF. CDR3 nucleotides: TGTGCCAGCAGCTTAGGACAGGAAGAGACCCAGTACTTC. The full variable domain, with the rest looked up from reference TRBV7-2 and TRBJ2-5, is GAGVSQSPSNKVTEKGKDVELRCDPISGHTALYWYRQSLGQGLEFLIYFQGNSAPDKSGLPSDRFSAERTGGSVSTLTIQRTQQEDSAVYLCASSLGQEETQYFGPGTRLLVL.

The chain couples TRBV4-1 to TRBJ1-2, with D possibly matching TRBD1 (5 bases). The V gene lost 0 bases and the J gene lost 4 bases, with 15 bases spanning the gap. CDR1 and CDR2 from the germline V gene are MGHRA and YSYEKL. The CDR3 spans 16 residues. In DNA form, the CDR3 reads TGCGCCAGCAGCCAAGATCTCGTGGACACATCCTATGGCTACACCTTC. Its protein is CASSQDLVDTSYGYTF.

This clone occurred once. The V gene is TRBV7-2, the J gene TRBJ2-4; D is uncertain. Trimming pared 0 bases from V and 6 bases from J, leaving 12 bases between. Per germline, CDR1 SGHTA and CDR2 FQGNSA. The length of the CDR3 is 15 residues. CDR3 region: CASSLAQDWSNIQYF. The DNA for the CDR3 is TGTGCCAGCAGCTTAGCGCAAGACTGGTCAAACATTCAGTACTTC.